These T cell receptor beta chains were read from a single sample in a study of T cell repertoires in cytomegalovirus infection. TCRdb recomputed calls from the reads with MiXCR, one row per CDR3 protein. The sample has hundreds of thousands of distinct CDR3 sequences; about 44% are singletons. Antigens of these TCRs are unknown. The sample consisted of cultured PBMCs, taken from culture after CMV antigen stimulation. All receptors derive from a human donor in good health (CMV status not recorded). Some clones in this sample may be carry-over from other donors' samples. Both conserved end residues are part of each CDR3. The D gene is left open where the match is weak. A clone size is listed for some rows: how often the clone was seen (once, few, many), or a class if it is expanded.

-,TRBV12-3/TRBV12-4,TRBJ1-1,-,CASSFAQPRGTEAFF,TGTGCCAGCAGTTTCGCGCAGCCCCGGGGCACTGAAGCTTTCTTT
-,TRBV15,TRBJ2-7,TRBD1,CATSRPSRTGQSYEQYF,TGTGCCACCAGCAGACCATCGCGGACAGGGCAAAGCTACGAGCAGTACTTC
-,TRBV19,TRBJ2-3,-,CASRRGAMSTDTQYF,TGTGCCAGTAGAAGGGGGGCGATGAGCACAGATACGCAGTATTTT
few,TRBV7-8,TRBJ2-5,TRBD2,CASRLSGGAFETQYF,TGTGCCAGCAGACTGAGCGGGGGGGCCTTTGAGACCCAGTACTTC
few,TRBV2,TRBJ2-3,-,CASSELRHADTQYF,TGTGCCAGCAGTGAACTTAGACACGCAGATACGCAGTATTTT
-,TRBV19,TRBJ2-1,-,CASRATQKGNNEQFF,TGTGCCAGTAGAGCAACACAAAAAGGAAACAATGAGCAGTTCTTC
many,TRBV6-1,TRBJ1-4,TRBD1,CASMGTGAEKGSVPEKLFF,TGTGCCAGCATGGGGACAGGGGCCGAAAAGGGGTCCGTCCCTGAAAAACTGTTTTTT
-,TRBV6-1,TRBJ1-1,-,CASSPGTGFWEAFF,TGTGCCAGCAGCCCCGGGACGGGGTTTTGGGAAGCTTTCTTT
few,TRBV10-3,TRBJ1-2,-,CAISPEFVYGYTF,TGTGCCATCAGTCCGGAGTTTGTCTATGGCTACACCTTC
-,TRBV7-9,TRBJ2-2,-,CASLPGVGTGELFF,TGTGCCAGCCTCCCGGGGGTTGGCACCGGGGAGCTGTTTTTT
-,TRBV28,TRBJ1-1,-,CASRPGRWTEAFF,TGTGCCAGCAGACCGGGGCGTTGGACTGAAGCTTTCTTT
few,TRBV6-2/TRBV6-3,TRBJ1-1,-,CASSQVGRLNTEAFF,TGTGCCAGCAGCCAGGTGGGGCGGCTGAACACTGAAGCTTTCTTT
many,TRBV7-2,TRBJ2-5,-,CASSPRSPQETQYF,TGTGCCAGCAGCCCCAGGTCTCCACAAGAGACCCAGTACTTC
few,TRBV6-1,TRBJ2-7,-,CASSVTGHLYEQYF,TGTGCCAGCAGTGTGACGGGACACCTCTACGAGCAGTACTTC
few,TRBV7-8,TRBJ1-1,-,CASSLAYVGTEAFF,TGTGCCAGCAGCTTAGCCTATGTGGGGACTGAAGCTTTCTTT
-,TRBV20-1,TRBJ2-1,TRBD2,CSAALAGGLNEQFF,TGCAGTGCGGCATTAGCGGGGGGGCTGAACGAGCAGTTCTTC
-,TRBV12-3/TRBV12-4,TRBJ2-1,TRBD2,CASSRTSGGNEFF,TGTGCCAGCAGTCGAACCAGCGGGGGGAACGAGTTCTTC
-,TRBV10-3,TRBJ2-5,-,CAISDTRGTQETQYF,TGTGCCATCAGTGACACTAGGGGGACCCAAGAGACCCAGTACTTC
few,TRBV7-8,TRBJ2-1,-,CASSLGGGPRNEQFF,TGTGCCAGCAGCTTAGGTGGGGGGCCTAGGAATGAGCAGTTCTTC
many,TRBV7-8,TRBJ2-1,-,CASSFQQGAGGNEQFF,TGTGCCAGCAGCTTTCAACAGGGGGCGGGGGGCAATGAGCAGTTCTTC
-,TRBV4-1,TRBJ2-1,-,CASSQVAGSLRNEQFF,TGCGCCAGCAGCCAAGTGGCGGGGAGTCTTAGGAATGAGCAGTTCTTC
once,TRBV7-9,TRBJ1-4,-,CASRPERVNEKLFF,TGTGCCAGCCGTCCTGAACGGGTTAATGAAAAACTGTTTTTT
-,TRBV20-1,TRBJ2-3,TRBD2,CSRPAMTSGRATDTQYF,TGCAGTCGACCCGCGATGACTAGCGGGAGGGCCACTGATACGCAGTATTTT
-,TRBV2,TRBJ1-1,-,CASSGPTLNTEAFF,TGTGCCAGCAGTGGACCCACCCTGAACACTGAAGCTTTCTTT
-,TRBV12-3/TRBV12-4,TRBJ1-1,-,CASSSFGVTEAFF,TGTGCCAGCAGTTCGTTCGGGGTAACTGAAGCTTTCTTT
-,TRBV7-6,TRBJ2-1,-,CASSSEYSNEQFF,TGTGCCAGCAGCTCTGAGTATAGCAATGAGCAGTTCTTC